This T cell receptor beta chain is drawn from a study of tumor-infiltrating lymphocytes in primary liver carcinoma. Study-wide findings and caveats: Tumors had a significantly higher top-250-clone fraction than blood (p = 0.039).

A constant-region primer primed TCR beta cDNA synthesis from about 0.55 ug of total RNA. Three-round nested multiplex PCR performed with slightly modified ARM-PCR produced the TCR beta libraries. TRBV1-TRBV30 forward primers paired with a C-beta reverse primer drove the first two PCR rounds, about 10 cycles each. MiXCR, applied by TCRdb to the multiplex PCR reads, yields one record per CDR3 protein. This table holds about 180,000 distinct CDR3 sequences, 60% found once. Germline DNA was also extracted, and blood RNA was taken from unsorted whole blood. Chronic HBV infection was present in the patients, who were treatment-naive. A few counts support this clonotype. Its antigen remains unknown. With 0 bases removed from V and 2 bases from J, the gap between germline ends came to 6 bases. The CDR3 has 14 amino acids. Per the germline V gene, CDR1 is MNHEY and CDR2 is SVGAGI.

The sample consisted of peripheral blood. The genes are TRBV6-5 and TRBJ2-3, with unresolved D. This receptor was identified in a man between 40 and 49 years old with primary liver carcinoma and hepatitis B virus infection. Written as DNA, the CDR3 is TGTGCCAGCAGTTACTCTACAGCCACAGATACGCAGTATTTT. Its protein is CASSYSTATDTQYF.